This T cell receptor (beta chain) was identified during a study of T-cell memory formation after mild COVID-19. Study-wide results and caveats: Second-wave clones with a day 37 peak had unconfirmed SARS-CoV-2 specificity. Contracting clones from day 15 to 85 showed balanced CD4/CD8; later expanders favored CD4+. Clones which contracted sat mainly in CM and EM if CD4+, and in EMRA if CD8+.

Using constant-segment primers, 5'RACE produced TCR alpha and TCR beta cDNA libraries carrying sample barcodes and UMIs. MiXCR, applied by TCRdb to the 5' RACE reads, yields one record per CDR3 protein. The sample consists of some 310,000 distinct CDR3 sequences, more than 20% of them appearing once. Details on this clonotype: Its target is not known.

CDR1 and CDR2 (germline): MDHEN, SYDVKM. Trimming removed 5 bases from V and 7 bases from J, with 15 bases in between. There are 13 residues in the CDR3. The rearrangement joins TRBV28 to TRBJ2-7, with D possibly matching TRBD2 (6 bases). Sample: PBMCs or a T cell subset sorted from them (not recorded which). The sequence derives from a man aged 18 to 30 who had mild COVID-19 (a few samples of this study predate the infection). Cell type and time point are not known. CDR3 sequence (DNA): TGTGCCAGCAGTCTTCCGGGGGTGGAAGAGCAGTACGTC. Its protein is CASSLPGVEEQYV.